The T cell receptor (beta chain) described here comes from a study of regulatory T cells in long-lasting Graves disease. Combining iRepertoire HTBI primers with Arm-PCR of CDR3 regions, the authors built TCR beta libraries. One entry per CDR3 protein, called by TCRdb with MiXCR from the multiplex PCR reads. This sample has more than 300,000 distinct CDR3 sequences; less than 30% occur once, and the top ten carry around 30%. Documented time point: persistent/refractory GD, antithyroid drugs over 5 years with positive TRAb. Extracted PBMC RNA gave rise to the TCR library. There are a few counts of this clonotype. The antigen is not known. Study-level findings and limits: Persistent patients had a count of shared public clonotypes (under 3,000) that exceeded that of new patients (roughly 1,000). Favored gene segments in persistent disease were TRBV28, TRBJ1-2 and TRBJ2-5. Samples came from peripheral blood alone, without thyroid tissue.

With 3 bases clipped from V and 7 bases from J, the junction kept 8 bases outside the gene matches. Germline V lookup: CDR1 LGHDT, CDR2 YNNKEL (reference sequence). The CDR3 totals 14 residues. The chain couples TRBV3-1 to TRBJ1-2; TRBD1 matches 7 bases. The material was peripheral blood mononuclear cells (PBMCs), obtained when the disease was refractory, from a patient treated with antithyroid drugs. The clonotype was recovered from a woman between 35 and 50 years old with Graves disease. Here the CDR3 reads CASSQRQGSGGYTF. CDR3 nucleotide sequence: TGTGCCAGCAGCCAGCGACAGGGTTCGGGTGGCTACACCTTC.